A single sample gave rise to the 27 T cell receptor beta chains below, sequenced in a study of T-cell reconstitution after alpha-beta-depleted transplantation in children. Preparation of the TCRbeta library used unique molecular identifiers. One entry per CDR3 protein, called by TCRdb with MiXCR from the PCR reads. The sample consists of about 300,000 distinct CDR3 sequences, roughly 8.2% of them appearing once. Findings and caveats of the study: One year post-transplant, T-cell counts and diversity were largely derived from T cells produced anew.

Their antigens remain unidentified. The sequencing used peripheral blood, collected 360 days after TCRalphabeta/CD19-depleted stem cell transplant. These receptors all come from a female patient aged 2 to 10 who had a stem cell transplant for Fanconi anemia, so the T cells may come from the graft donor.

This clonotype was counted at least ten times. The genes are TRBV7-9 and TRBJ1-1, with D hard to call. V lost 2 bases and J 8 bases, leaving 6 bases between the germline ends. The CDR3 totals 11 residues. Germline CDR1 and CDR2: SEHNR and FQNEAQ (reference sequence). CDR3 amino acids: CASSLMGEAFF. In nucleotides, the CDR3 is TGTGCCAGCAGCTTAATGGGCGAAGCTTTCTTT.

This clonotype came up many times. The chain carries TRBV9 and TRBJ2-2; D possibly matches TRBD1 or TRBD2 (5 bases each). The CDR3 is made up of 15 amino acids. Germline CDR1 reads SGDLS; CDR2 reads YYNGEE. The V and J ends lost 0 bases and 3 bases respectively, with 9 bases between them. CDR3 DNA: TGTGCCAGCAGCGTAGACGGGGCGGACACCGGGGAGCTGTTTTTT. Its protein is CASSVDGADTGELFF.

This clonotype came up many times. V gene TRBV7-9 combines with J gene TRBJ2-7; TRBD1 agrees at 8 bases. CDR3 length: 14 amino acids. The junction had 2 bases not matched to a gene; V was cut back by 4 bases and J by 0 bases. In germline, CDR1 is SEHNR, CDR2 FQNEAQ (reference sequence). Here the CDR3 reads CASSWTGHSYEQYF. The CDR3 coding sequence is TGTGCCAGCAGCTGGACAGGGCACTCCTACGAGCAGTACTTC.

This clonotype was counted ten times or more. V gene TRBV7-8 combines with J gene TRBJ1-5; D unclear. CDR3 length equals 15 residues. The germline CDR1 and CDR2 sequences are SGHVS and FQNEAQ. V lost 2 bases and J lost 3, with 11 bases in between. In DNA form, the CDR3 reads TGTGCCAGCAGCTTAAAACAAGGGTTCAATCAGCCCCAGCATTTT. Its protein is CASSLKQGFNQPQHF. Complete variable domain (other parts from reference TRBV7-8 and TRBJ1-5): GAGVSQSPRYKVAKRGQDVALRCDPISGHVSLFWYQQALGQGPEFLTYFQNEAQLDKSGLPSDRFFAERPEGSVSTLKIQRTQQEDSAVYLCASSLKQGFNQPQHFGDGTRLSIL.

This clonotype appeared many times. This sequence joins TRBV7-9 and TRBJ1-4; 9 nucleotides agree with TRBD1. CDR1 SEHNR and CDR2 FQNEAQ come from the germline V gene (reference sequence). The CDR3 runs to 16 residues. V lost 5 bases and J lost 8; bases outside the gene matches: 12. The CDR3: CASSPGPGQGKEKLFF. CDR3 coding DNA: TGTGCCAGCAGCCCAGGACCGGGACAGGGAAAAGAAAAACTGTTTTTT.

J is TRBJ2-5 and V is TRBV28; 10 positions match TRBD2. The V segment lost 10 bases and the J segment 3 bases; nucleotides outside the gene matches: 8. The CDR3 is 14 residues long. The germline V gene has CDR1 MDHEN and CDR2 SYDVKM. The CDR3 region has the DNA TGTGCCACCGCGGGACTAGCGAGGGAAGAGACCCAGTACTTC. Translation: CATAGLAREETQYF.

Ten or more counts support this clonotype. V is TRBV5-1 and J is TRBJ1-1, with TRBD1 matching over 7 bases. J was trimmed by 7 bases and V by 3 bases; bases with no gene match: 12. The CDR3 is 15 amino acids. Germline-derived CDR1 and CDR2 are SGHRS and YFSETQ. The CDR3 nucleotides are TGCGCCAGCAGCTGGGAGACAGGGAGAGGAGGTGAAGCTTTCTTT. This gives the protein CASSWETGRGGEAFF. Using reference TRBV5-1 and TRBJ1-1 for the parts outside the CDR3, the full variable domain is KAGVTQTPRYLIKTRGQQVTLSCSPISGHRSVSWYQQTPGQGLQFLFEYFSETQRNKGNFPGRFSGRQFSNSRSEMNVSTLELGDSALYLCASSWETGRGGEAFFGQGTRLTVV.

This chain links TRBV6-2 or TRBV6-3 with TRBJ1-2; TRBD1 matches at 8 bases. Germline V gives CDR1 MNHEY, CDR2 SVGEGT. With 6 bases clipped from V and 2 bases from J, the junction kept 5 bases outside the gene matches. The CDR3 runs to 14 residues. CDR3 sequence (DNA): TGTGCCAGCAGGATAGACAGGGGCAACTATGGCTACACCTTC. It encodes CASRIDRGNYGYTF.

This clonotype was seen at least ten times. The rearrangement uses TRBV27 and TRBJ2-6; D is perhaps TRBD1 (5 bases). The V end lost 8 bases, the J end lost 0 bases, and 17 bases lay between the germline ends. The length of the CDR3 is 17 residues. From germline, CDR1 is MNHEY and CDR2 SMNVEV (reference sequence). Here the CDR3 reads CASGKTALYSGANVLTF. The CDR3, as DNA: TGTGCCAGCGGCAAGACAGCCCTATACTCTGGGGCCAACGTCCTGACTTTC.

Many counts were recorded for this clonotype. The J gene is TRBJ2-1, the V gene TRBV29-1; 12 bases are shared with TRBD2. V lost 7 bases, J lost 7 bases, and 5 bases stayed unmatched. The CDR3 is 13 amino acids. Per germline, CDR1 SQVTM and CDR2 ANQGSEA. CDR3 loop: CSGGLAGTNEQFF. The CDR3 DNA reads TGCAGCGGGGGACTAGCGGGTACGAATGAGCAGTTCTTC.

V is TRBV6-1 and J is TRBJ2-4, with TRBD1 matching over 11 bases. Trimming removed 6 bases from V and 8 bases from J; junction bases left unmatched: 3. Germline V gene sequence: CDR1 MNHNS, CDR2 SASEGT. There are 13 residues in the CDR3. CDR3 sequence: CASSRDRGDIQYF. For the CDR3, the DNA is TGTGCCAGCAGCAGGGACAGGGGGGACATTCAGTACTTC.

This clonotype occurred a few times. The chain joins TRBV3-1 to TRBJ2-3, with D perhaps matching TRBD1 or TRBD2 (7 bases each). Trimming removed 0 bases from V and 7 bases from J, with 11 bases in between. CDR1 and CDR2 from the germline V gene are LGHDT and YNNKEL (reference sequence). The CDR3 spans 14 residues. The CDR3, as DNA: TGTGCCAGCAGCCAAGAGCAGGGGGGGCATACGCAGTATTTT. Translated: CASSQEQGGHTQYF.

In this sample, this clonotype turned up a few times. This sequence joins TRBV3-1 and TRBJ2-1, with 9 nucleotides matching TRBD2. From germline, CDR1 is LGHDT and CDR2 YNNKEL (reference sequence). This CDR3 is built from 16 residues. J lost 4 bases, V lost 0 bases, and 4 bases had no gene match. DNA of the CDR3: TGTGCCAGCAGCCAAGACGCGGGAGGGGCGTACAATGAGCAGTTCTTC. This gives the protein CASSQDAGGAYNEQFF.

This clonotype was counted many times. The V call is TRBV28, the J call TRBJ2-3; D assignment may be TRBD1 or TRBD2 (6 bases each). CDR3 size: 16 residues. Looked up from germline, CDR1 is MDHEN and CDR2 is SYDVKM. Trimming pared 2 bases from V and 3 bases from J, leaving 15 bases between. CDR3 nucleotides: TGTGCCAGCAGTTTAGGGGGGCCTTTAATTACAGATACGCAGTATTTT. This encodes CASSLGGPLITDTQYF.

This clonotype was seen only a few times. DNA of the CDR3: TGTGCCAGCAGCCCCTGGGGAGCGGGGGGGCGGGATGAGCAGTTCTTC. This codes for CASSPWGAGGRDEQFF. This chain links TRBV9 with TRBJ2-1; 10 nucleotides match TRBD2. The CDR3 has 16 residues. Losses at the gene ends were 4 bases for V and 8 bases for J; bases not matched to a gene: 12. Germline V gene sequence: CDR1 SGDLS, CDR2 YYNGEE.

At least ten counts were recorded for this clonotype. J is TRBJ1-2 and V is TRBV12-3 or TRBV12-4, with D maybe TRBD1 (6 bases). This CDR3 has 15 amino acids. Trimming took 4 bases from V and 2 from J, leaving 14 bases between them. The CDR3 bases are TGTGCCAGCAGTTCGGGGGGCCAGGGAAACTATGGCTACACCTTC. The encoded protein is CASSSGGQGNYGYTF.

The table lists this clonotype with a few counts. The J gene is TRBJ2-5, the V gene TRBV20-1; 15 positions agree with TRBD2. Germline V gives CDR1 DFQATT, CDR2 SNEGSKA (reference sequence). The junction had 9 bases not matched to a gene; V was cut back by 0 bases and J by 4 bases. There are 18 residues in the CDR3. This chain's CDR3 is CSARDAGLAGGPGETQYF. The CDR3 DNA is TGCAGTGCTAGAGATGCCGGACTAGCGGGAGGGCCAGGAGAGACCCAGTACTTC.

This clonotype was seen ten or more times. The chain combines TRBV12-3 or TRBV12-4 with TRBJ2-5; TRBD2 matches 12 bases. CDR3 length: 17 residues. J lost 0 bases, V lost 6 bases, and 8 bases had no gene match. CDR3 region: CASSFRTSGIHQETQYF. In nucleotides, the CDR3 is TGTGCCAGCAGCTTCAGGACTAGCGGGATCCACCAAGAGACCCAGTACTTC.

This clonotype was detected many times. This chain links TRBV21-1 with TRBJ2-1; TRBD1 is the table's D call, not checked against the DNA. TRBV21-1 is a known pseudogene. This CDR3 region has 13 residues. CDR3 DNA: TGTGCCAGCAGCAACAGGGGGCTTAATGAGCAGTTCTTC. Its protein product is CASSNRGLNEQFF.

This clonotype was seen ten or more times. The genes are TRBV20-1 and TRBJ1-2, with unresolved D. The germline gives CDR1 DFQATT, CDR2 SNEGSKA (reference sequence). The CDR3 loop spans 12 amino acids. V lost 4 bases and J lost 2, with 8 bases in between. CDR3 residues: CSANGENYGYTF. The CDR3 DNA follows: TGCAGTGCTAACGGAGAAAACTATGGCTACACCTTC.

V and J are TRBV4-3 and TRBJ1-4; unclear D gene. The CDR3 runs to 15 residues. The germline V gene encodes CDR1 LGHNA and CDR2 YSLEER. V shed 1 base and J shed 0 bases, with 6 bases lying between them. The CDR3 DNA sequence: TGCGCCAGCAGCCAAGCGCCAACAACTAATGAAAAACTGTTTTTT. The encoded protein is CASSQAPTTNEKLFF.

The chain couples TRBV28 to TRBJ2-3; maybe TRBD1 (5 bases). The CDR3 runs to 11 residues. Germline values: CDR1 MDHEN, CDR2 SYDVKM. V was pared by 10 bases and J by 5 bases, with 10 bases between. CDR3 residues: CAIIQGDTQYF. The CDR3 DNA is TGTGCCATCATTCAGGGAGATACGCAGTATTTT.

In this sample, this clonotype turned up many times. The genes are TRBV7-6 and TRBJ1-1, with a tentative D call TRBD1 (5 bases). The V and J ends lost 3 bases and 1 base respectively, with 12 bases between them. Germline CDR1 and CDR2: SGHVS and FNYEAQ. The CDR3 consists of 15 residues. This CDR3 is CASSFFGGANTEAFF. CDR3 sequence (DNA): TGTGCCAGCAGCTTCTTTGGGGGAGCGAACACTGAAGCTTTCTTT.

This clonotype was seen only a few times. This chain links TRBV2 with TRBJ2-3, with 11 bases that match TRBD2. The V gene's germline CDR1 is SNHLY and CDR2 FYNNEI. The ends lost 11 bases at V and 0 bases at J; junction bases unmatched: 7. This CDR3 region has 15 residues. The CDR3 protein is CAGSGLAVSTDTQYF. The CDR3 bases are TGTGCCGGGTCGGGACTAGCGGTGAGCACAGATACGCAGTATTTT.

This clonotype was picked up a small number of times. The rearrangement joins TRBV7-9 to TRBJ1-2, with D unclear. Germline values: CDR1 SEHNR, CDR2 FQNEAQ (reference sequence). Trimming removed 5 bases at V and 4 bases at J, with 11 bases between. This CDR3 region has 13 residues. The CDR3 DNA reads as TGTGCCAGCAGCCCCCTGGCGGGCTATGGCTACACCTTC. It encodes CASSPLAGYGYTF.

The table lists this clonotype with a few counts. The rearrangement joins TRBV12-3 or TRBV12-4 to TRBJ1-2; 10 bases line up with TRBD1. This CDR3 is 15 amino acids long. The V and J ends lost 6 bases and 6 bases, in that order; junction bases with no gene match: 10. CDR3 in DNA: TGTGCCAGCAGACTCCGACAGGGGGCCGAGAATGGCTACACCTTC. Residues: CASRLRQGAENGYTF.

This clonotype was found many times. This chain joins TRBV9 and TRBJ2-6; 7 nucleotides align to TRBD2. The CDR3 runs 18 residues. After removal of 7 bases from V and 0 bases from J, the junction contained 13 bases not matched to a gene. CDR1 and CDR2 from the germline V gene are SGDLS and YYNGEE. In DNA form, the CDR3 reads TGTGCCAGCGGAGACCGCAGAGCGGGGAACTCTGGGGCCAACGTCCTGACTTTC. The encoded protein is CASGDRRAGNSGANVLTF.